This T cell receptor (beta chain) emerged from a study of cytomegalovirus exposure and HLA in healthy donors (dated by TCRdb to 2016 to 2017). Looking at the study overall: According to an earlier analysis of a few hundred of the donors, about 179 million T cells yielded some 110 million unique TCR beta sequences and about 280 Gb of sequence data. Genome-wide SNP genotypes for about 65% of the roughly 670 donors were used in a later genetic analysis, which treated that subset as a discovery cohort. To predict cytomegalovirus infection status, the study combined high-throughput TCR immunosequencing, statistical association of individual TCRs with disease status, and machine learning. Across some 400 genotyped donors of the cohort, an average of 235,054 unique TCR beta nucleotide sequences per donor were sequenced, and approximately 19% of those sequences were non-productive. Every discovery cohort repertoire had been produced on one sequencing platform. A separate validation cohort of roughly 130 different subjects was used in addition to the roughly 700-subject first cohort. Roughly 290 gigabases of sequencing data and about 92 million unique TCR sequences made up an early release that covered around 640 HLA-typed donors. The study profiled the T cell repertoires of approximately 700 subjects by immunosequencing and related them to cytomegalovirus serostatus. Because of strong linkage in the cohort, roughly five DR-DQ haplotypes were treated as single units for association and clustering. The number of donors typed differed by locus, with roughly 629-640 for A, B, C, DRB1 and DQB1, over 500 for DQA1, over 600 for DPA1, and 450 to 480 for DPB1. In an earlier analysis of 550 to 700 of the donors, high-throughput TCR beta sequencing was used to judge whether each TCR beta V gene segment behaved as functional or pseudogenic. The later analysis used no new phenotypic data to find candidate immune exposures, relying instead on TCR beta sequences and their occurrence across donors. HLA typing covered class I and class II loci at four-digit resolution. To study patterns of TCR occurrence, a later analysis re-analyzed previously published TCR beta repertoires from just over 650 donors and added high-resolution HLA genotyping. Donor age, sex, ethnicity and CMV serostatus were compiled together with the repertoire data. The genetic ancestry cluster associated with self-reported Caucasian donors included about 81% of the 300 to 400 genotyped donors. The study was designed to test whether signatures of past pathogen exposure could be identified by cataloging public T cell receptors. The paper as a whole reports these results and caveats: Linkage disequilibrium might explain the correlated functional status among segregating V segments, but an unknown experimental factor could not be excluded. When HLA alleles, especially DR and DQ, strongly co-occurred, attributing TCR associations to individual alleles was difficult. According to a later analysis, most CMV-associated TCR beta chains appeared to be HLA-restricted, and the HLA associations seemed to be driven largely by CMV exposure. Immune exposure information for the cohort was limited to CMV serostatus. The presence/absence analyses assumed that sequencing depth was roughly uniform across donors, and that assumption may not be true. The authors suggested that the approach could potentially be extended to other disease states and immunological phenotypes. The classifier was reported to diagnose cytomegalovirus status with high specificity and sensitivity in both the original and validation cohorts. In the study, approximately 150 TCR beta chains were listed as associated with cytomegalovirus. An earlier analysis of 587 of the donors showed that most TCR beta V segments appeared in productive rearrangements either about 87% or about 30% of the time, which broadly matched IMGT annotations. A later analysis found that HLA-associated TCR beta chains were more clonally expanded and had lower generation probabilities than equally common non-associated chains. Because HLA typing was unavailable for some donors at each locus, only the typed subset was used in association tests. A cluster of highly shared sequence variants was judged likely to be a technical artifact of the sequencing pipeline. At a false discovery rate of 0.05, a later analysis linked 15,000 to 20,000 TCR beta sequences to specific HLA alleles. Most TCR sequences were observed very rarely across donors, whereas some public TCRs were present in many individuals. A further reported finding was that TCR beta sequences accurately predicted the HLA-A and HLA-B alleles for most subjects in the first cohort. Compared with the roughly 700-donor mean, donors in an Asian-associated ancestry cluster had fewer N-insertions in productive TCRs, according to a later genetic analysis. In a later genetic analysis, a missense DCLRE1C variant was associated with V-gene and J-gene trimming of TCR beta chains, and the association was replicated in an independent cohort. Some IMGT-functional V segments, including TRBV6-2 and TRBV6-3, could not be distinguished by the 87-base-pair reads and were therefore excluded. Because counts were too low, about 15 rarely observed V segments, including chromosome 9 orphons, were left out of the earlier analysis of several hundred of the donors. In a later analysis, the rate of TCR association differed among HLA loci, with DRB1 alleles having the most associated TCRs and HLA-C alleles having the fewest. A few of the identified cytomegalovirus-associated TCR beta chains were confirmed in vitro to be specific for cytomegalovirus antigens. In this cohort, only TCR beta chains were sequenced, and detectable features were limited by the absence of alpha or paired-chain data. A later analysis reported that several top co-occurrence clusters appeared linked to parvovirus B19, influenza, CMV and Epstein-Barr virus.

Receptor amplification or capture employed the immunoSEQ multiplex PCR assay. The multiplex PCR relied on a mix of 60 forward primers for TCR Vbeta segments and 13 reverse primers for TCR Jbeta segments. The CDR3 region of rearranged TCR beta genes was amplified from genomic DNA with a multiplex PCR assay. Amplified TCR beta libraries were sequenced as 87-base-pair reads on the Illumina HiSeq System. The authors processed their data as follows. A later analysis tallied around 80 million unique TCR beta chains across the 650 to 750 repertoires, and approximately 12 million of those chains were shared by two or more donors. Raw reads were error-corrected and collapsed into unique sequences by a nearest-neighbor algorithm in which closely related sequences were merged to remove PCR and sequencing errors. V, D and J gene segments were assigned by aligning CDR3 sequences to IMGT reference sequences. Each retained sequence needed at least a six-nucleotide match to both a V gene segment and a J gene segment. Rearrangements were classified as productive when the CDR3 lacked stop codons and remained in frame with V and J, and all other rearrangements were classified as non-productive. Following IMGT convention, CDR3 was defined as the stretch from the second conserved V-encoded cysteine to the conserved J-encoded phenylalanine. The earlier analysis of 450 to 750 of the donors excluded any sequence lacking an unambiguous match to a single V gene segment. In an earlier analysis of approximately 560 of the donors, a V segment was called functional when productive rearrangements were above 56.7%, and segregating when the standard deviation between donors exceeded 5%. A statistical classification framework was built for diagnosing cytomegalovirus status from the catalog of TCR beta chain sequences. V and J gene assignment, in a later analysis, came from comparing TCR nucleotide sequences with IMGT/GENE-DB human TR gene sequences. The TCRdist pipeline was used in a later analysis to assign CDR3 sequences and most-parsimonious VDJ recombination scenarios. In a later analysis, each TCR beta chain was defined by its CDR3 amino acid sequence together with its V-gene family, and reads without a unique V-gene family were excluded. To address suspected cross-contamination and a sequencing artifact, a later analysis removed 450 to 700 highly shared, low-generation-probability nucleotide sequences. In a later analysis, a clonal expansion index was calculated for each public chain from normalized within-repertoire ranks of inferred template counts. Generation probabilities in a later analysis came from a VDJ recombination model fitted to out-of-frame rearrangements, and those results were checked against IGoR. Hypergeometric tests were used in a later analysis to score TCR-TCR, TCR-HLA and TCR-CMV co-occurrence, with a repertoire-size bias correction applied to the TCR pairs. In a later analysis, false discovery rates were estimated by permuting HLA or CMV assignments 20 times. In a later analysis, co-occurring TCRs were grouped using DBSCAN, and TCRdist sequence similarity was added for clustering within HLA-allele-positive subsets. For co-occurrence clustering, repertoires with fewer than 30,000 or more than 120,000 public chains were excluded, along with five repertoires with anomalous nucleotide sharing. TCRdb limited this immuneACCESS table to in-frame rearrangements with V and J called. A share of clones is missing; checked studies link under half to unresolved V genes, and the rest is unexplained. Clone size and the V and J calls come from that table; the DNA yielded D and trimming. The sample table holds 120,000 or so clones, of which over 9.5% were seen once. Jointly, the top ten make up roughly 4.6% of the sample.

To note about this clone: This clone's antigen is unknown. Qualities for individual bases were not recorded, and no much larger clone is one base off.

In total, approximately 610 healthy bone marrow donors made up the cohort. Cohort members were all nominally healthy when sampled, although unrecorded immune exposures were likely present. The donor tested CMV seropositive and was one of the 289 seropositive cohort members. Each donor provided a peripheral blood sample, and peripheral blood mononuclear cells were used for TCR beta sequencing. Genomic DNA was extracted from the blood cell samples with the Qiagen DNeasy Blood Extraction Kit. There are 14 amino acids in the CDR3, from cysteine to phenylalanine inclusive. The sequence is cut down to CDR3 DNA, 42 bases in frame from base 1. The junction carries 10 bases between V and J, which are trimmed by 3 bases and 1 base respectively. The germline V gene encodes CDR1 SGHAT and CDR2 FQNNGV.

What was sequenced was PBMCs. The chain uses TRBV11-2 and TRBJ2-7, with a weak D call of TRBD2 (7 bases match). The TCR sequence derives from a woman between 18 and 29 years old in good health and CMV-seropositive. The DNA sequence is given as TGTGCCAGCAGCTTGAGGGGGGGTTCCTACGAGCAGTACTTC. Its translation is CASSLRGGSYEQYF.